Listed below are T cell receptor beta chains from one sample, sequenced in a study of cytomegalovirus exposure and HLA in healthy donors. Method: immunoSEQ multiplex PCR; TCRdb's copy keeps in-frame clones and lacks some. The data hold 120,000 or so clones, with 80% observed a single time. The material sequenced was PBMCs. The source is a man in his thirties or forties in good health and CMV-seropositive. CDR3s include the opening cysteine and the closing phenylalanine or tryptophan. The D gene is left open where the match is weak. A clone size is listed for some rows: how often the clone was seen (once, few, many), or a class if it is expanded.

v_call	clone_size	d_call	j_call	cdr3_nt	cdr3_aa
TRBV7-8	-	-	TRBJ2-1	TGTGCCAGCAGCCAAGCCCCGTCAGGTGAGCAGTTCTTC	CASSQAPSGEQFF
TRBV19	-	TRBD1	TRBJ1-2	TGTGCCAGTAGTATCAGTCAGGGGGCGCGAGGCTACACCTTC	CASSISQGARGYTF
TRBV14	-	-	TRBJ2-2	TGTGCCAGCAGCCAAAGACAGCTCACCGGGGAGCTGTTTTTT	CASSQRQLTGELFF
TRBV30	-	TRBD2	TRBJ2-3	TGTGCCTGGAGACTAGCGGGGGGCGGAACAGATACGCAGTATTTT	CAWRLAGGGTDTQYF
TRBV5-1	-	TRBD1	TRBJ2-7	TGCGCCAGCAGCTTGTGGGGTGATCGACAGGGCATCAGCTACGAGCAGTACTTC	CASSLWGDRQGISYEQYF
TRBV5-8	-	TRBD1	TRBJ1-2	TGTGCCAGCAGCTTGGCGCACGTACAGGGGGTCTATGGCTACACCTTC	CASSLAHVQGVYGYTF
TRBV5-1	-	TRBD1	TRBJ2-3	TGCGCCAGCAGCTTGGCGTTCCTTCGGACAGGGGGCATAGATACGCAGTATTTT	CASSLAFLRTGGIDTQYF
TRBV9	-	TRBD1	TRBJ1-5	TGTGCCAGCAGCGCGGGACAGGGGGGCAATCAGCCCCAGCATTTT	CASSAGQGGNQPQHF
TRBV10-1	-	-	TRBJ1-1	TGCGCCAGCAGTGATGGGGCGGCTGAAGCTTTCTTT	CASSDGAAEAFF
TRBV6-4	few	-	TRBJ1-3	TGTGCCAGCAGTCAGGAAGCTGGAAACACCATATATTTT	CASSQEAGNTIYF
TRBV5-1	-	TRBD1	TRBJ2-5	TGCGCCAGCAGCACAGGGACAGGAGGGGAGACCCAGTACTTC	CASSTGTGGETQYF
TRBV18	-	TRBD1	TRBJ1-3	TGTGCCAGCTCACCGGGACAGGGCCCCTCTGGAAACACCATATATTTT	CASSPGQGPSGNTIYF
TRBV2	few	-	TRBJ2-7	TGTGCCAGCAGCCCTCATGGCAGCGAGCAGTACTTC	CASSPHGSEQYF
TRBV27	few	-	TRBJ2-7	TGTGCCAGCAGTTTATCCGTCCTAGGTGACGAGCAGTACTTC	CASSLSVLGDEQYF
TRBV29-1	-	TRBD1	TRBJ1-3	TGCAGCGTTGGACGGGACAGGGTAGGAAACACCATATATTTT	CSVGRDRVGNTIYF
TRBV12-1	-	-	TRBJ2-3	TGTTCCAGCAGGCAGGGGGCGATAAGCACAGATACGCAGTATTTT	CSSRQGAISTDTQYF
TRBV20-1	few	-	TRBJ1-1	TGCAGTGCTAGGAATGGAGGGCTTTCTCCCTTT	CSARNGGLSPF
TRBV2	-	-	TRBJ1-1	TGTGCCAGCAGGCGGAGGGAGAACACTGAAGCTTTCTTT	CASRRRENTEAFF
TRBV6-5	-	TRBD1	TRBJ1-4	TGTGCCAGCAGCCGCCACGGACAGGGAGAAAAACTGTTTTTT	CASSRHGQGEKLFF
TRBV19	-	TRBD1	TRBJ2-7	TGTGCCAGCTCACAGGGGTGGGGCTCCTACGAGCAGTACTTC	CASSQGWGSYEQYF
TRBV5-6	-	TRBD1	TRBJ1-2	TGTGCCAGCAGCCATACGGGACAGACCTTATATGGCTACACCTTC	CASSHTGQTLYGYTF
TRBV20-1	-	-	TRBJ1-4	TGCAGTGCTAGAGATAGTGAAAAACTGTTTTTT	CSARDSEKLFF
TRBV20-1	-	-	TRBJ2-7	TGCAGTGCTAGAGATTCGTACGAGCAGTACTTC	CSARDSYEQYF
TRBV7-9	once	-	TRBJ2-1	TGTGCCAGCAGCCCTAGCCGGGACAATGAGCAGTTCTTC	CASSPSRDNEQFF
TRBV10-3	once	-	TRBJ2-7	TGTGCCATCAGTGAAAACGACAGGTCCGGGCAGTACTTC	CAISENDRSGQYF
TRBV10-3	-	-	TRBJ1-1	TGTGCCATTACGACCCAGGGCGACCTGGCTGAAGCTTTCTTT	CAITTQGDLAEAFF
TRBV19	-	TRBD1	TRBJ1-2	TGTGCCAGTAGTAGATCCGGGACAGACTATGGCTACACCTTC	CASSRSGTDYGYTF
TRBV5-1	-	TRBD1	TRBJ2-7	TGCGCCAGCAGCGAGGACAGGGGGTACGAGCAGTACTTC	CASSEDRGYEQYF
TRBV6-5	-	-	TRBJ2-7	TGTGCCAGCAAACAGGGCTTTCACTCCTACGAGCAGTACTTC	CASKQGFHSYEQYF
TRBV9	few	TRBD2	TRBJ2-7	TGTGCCAGCAGCGTAGGGGTTAGCGGGGGCTACGAGCAGTACTTC	CASSVGVSGGYEQYF
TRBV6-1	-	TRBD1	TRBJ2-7	TGTGCCAGCAGCGCGGGACAGGGGGCCTCCTACGAGCAGTACTTC	CASSAGQGASYEQYF
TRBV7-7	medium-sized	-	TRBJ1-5	TGTGCCAGCAGCCCGGGGCGGGGACCGAATCAGCCCCAGCATTTT	CASSPGRGPNQPQHF
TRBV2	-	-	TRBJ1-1	TGTGCCAGCAGTGAAGCTTACACCGATACTGAAGCTTTCTTT	CASSEAYTDTEAFF
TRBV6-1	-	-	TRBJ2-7	TGTGCCAGCAGGGACTACGAGCAGTACTTC	CASRDYEQYF
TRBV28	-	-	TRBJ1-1	TGTGCCAGCAGTTTATCCCCCGTGAACACTGAAGCTTTCTTT	CASSLSPVNTEAFF
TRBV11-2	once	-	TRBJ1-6	TGTGCCAGCAGCTTAGGGCTTCCAGGGAAGGGTTCACCCCTCCACTTT	CASSLGLPGKGSPLHF
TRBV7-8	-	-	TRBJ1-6	TGTGCCAGCAGCTTAATGACAGTCGGTGTTCCCCTCCACTTT	CASSLMTVGVPLHF
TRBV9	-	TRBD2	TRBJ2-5	TGTGCCAGCAGCGTGACTAGCGGGGCGGAGACCCAGTACTTC	CASSVTSGAETQYF
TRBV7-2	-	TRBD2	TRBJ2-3	TGTGCCAGCAGGATATCTAGCGGGGACCATACAGATACGCAGTATTTT	CASRISSGDHTDTQYF
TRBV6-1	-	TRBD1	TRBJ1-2	TGTGCCAGCAGTAGGGACAGTGACGGCTACACCTTC	CASSRDSDGYTF
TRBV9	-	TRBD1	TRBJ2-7	TGTGCCAGCAGCCTCGGGGACAGGGGAACCTACGAGCAGTACTTC	CASSLGDRGTYEQYF
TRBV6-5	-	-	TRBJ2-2	TGTGCCAGCAGTGGCGGAGAGAACACCGGGGAGCTGTTTTTT	CASSGGENTGELFF
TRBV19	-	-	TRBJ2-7	TGTGCCAGTAGTGGGGAGACGGTAATCCAGTACTTC	CASSGETVIQYF
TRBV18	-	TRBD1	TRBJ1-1	TGTGCCAGCTCACCACGAGGCAGGGGGATGAACACTGAAGCTTTCTTT	CASSPRGRGMNTEAFF
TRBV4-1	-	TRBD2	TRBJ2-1	TGCGCCAGCAGCCGACCCGGCGGGGGGGCCACCAATGAGCAGTTCTTC	CASSRPGGGATNEQFF
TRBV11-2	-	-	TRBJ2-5	TGTGCCAGCAGCTTAGGGGGGGAGGAGACCCAGTACTTC	CASSLGGEETQYF
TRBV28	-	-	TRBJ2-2	TGTGCCAGCACCCTAGATGACACCGGGGAGCTGTTTTTT	CASTLDDTGELFF
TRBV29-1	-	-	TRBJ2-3	TGCAGCGTTGGGCGCTCGGGGGGCTACACAGATACGCAGTATTTT	CSVGRSGGYTDTQYF
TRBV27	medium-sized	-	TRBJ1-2	TGTGCCAGCAGCCCCAGTGGGGAGAGCTACACCTTC	CASSPSGESYTF
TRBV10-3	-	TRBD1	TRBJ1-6	TGTGCCATCAGTTCCGGACAGGGGACTTCACCCCTCCACTTT	CAISSGQGTSPLHF
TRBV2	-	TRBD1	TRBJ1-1	TGTGCCAGCAGTACCGGGACAGGGAGTACTGAAGCTTTCTTT	CASSTGTGSTEAFF
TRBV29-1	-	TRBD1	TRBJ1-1	TGCAGCGTTGGAGGGGACAGGGACACTGAAGCTTTCTTT	CSVGGDRDTEAFF